These 23 T cell receptor beta chains share one sample of origin, sequenced in a study of Graves' ophthalmopathy and Graves' hyperthyroidism listed by TCRdb under 2018. The sequencing machine was an Illumina HiSeq 2000. TCR beta CDR3 regions were amplified from RNA transcripts for repertoire sequencing. HTBI primers and the Qiagen OneStep RT-PCR kit were used in a first-round RT-PCR, which was followed by a second-round multiplex PCR, size selection and purification. TCRdb reanalyzed the raw reads on its own, using fastp at Q25 for trimming and MiXCR for clone calling, and kept in-frame beta chains. Every distinct CDR3 protein forms one entry, paired with its most common genes and DNA. The sample profile shows almost 750,000 distinct CDR3 sequences; 40% of them were found once. The ten largest account for 35% to 55% of the sample. Sequences were obtained from peripheral blood. The receptors were sampled from an adult man with Graves' ophthalmopathy.

A note on this clonotype: Mismatch with germline at one junction end may stem from a read error. The chain recombines TRBV5-1 with TRBJ1-2; 8 bases agree with TRBD1. Germline assignment: CDR1 SGHRS and CDR2 YFSETQ. The CDR3 extends over 15 amino acids. This CDR3 reads CASSSQGATNCGYTF. Written as DNA, the CDR3 is TGCGCCAGCAGTTCCCAGGGGGCCACTAACTGTGGCTACACCTTC.

V is TRBV2 and J is TRBJ1-1; D is uncertain. CDR1 is SNHLY and CDR2 is FYNNEI in the germline V gene. The germline V and J ends were trimmed by 7 bases and 6 bases, with 18 bases remaining between them. The CDR3 sequence is 14 residues long. The CDR3: CASKTRTSGSEAFF. The CDR3 DNA reads as TGTGCCAGCAAAACACGGACGTCTGGATCTGAAGCTTTCTTT.

Note on this clonotype: One end of the junction varies from germline; a read error may be responsible. The chain links TRBV10-3 to TRBJ2-7; D not certain. Germline V gene sequence: CDR1 ENHRY, CDR2 SYGVKD. CDR3 length equals 15 residues. In DNA, the CDR3 is TGTGCCAGCAGTTACGGGTCAGGTAGATCCTACGAGCAGTACTTC. This gives the protein CASSYGSGRSYEQYF.

The CDR3 here is CASSLGSGISYEQYF. The CDR3 DNA reads as TGTGCCAGCAGCTTAGGTAGCGGGATCTCCTACGAGCAGTACTTC. The rearrangement uses TRBV7-2 and TRBJ2-7; TRBD2 matches at 8 bases. Germline V lookup: CDR1 SGHTA, CDR2 FQGNSA. The CDR3 covers 15 residues. V gave up 1 base and J gave up 0 bases; unmatched junction bases: 2.

This clonotype was counted once. This chain links TRBV10-3 with TRBJ2-7; possible D gene TRBD2, 6 bases. This CDR3 comprises 13 residues. CDR1 and CDR2 from the germline V gene are ENHRY and SYGVKD. V gave up 5 bases and J gave up 5 bases, with 13 bases separating them. CDR3 DNA: TGTGCCATCAGTTACACGACTAGGGACGAGCAGTACTTC. The encoded protein is CAISYTTRDEQYF.

This clonotype has at least ten counts. At one end, the junction sequence differs from germline, possibly due to a read error. The chain has TRBV7-7 and TRBJ2-5; maybe TRBD2 (5 bases). The length of the CDR3 is 14 residues. The germline CDR1 and CDR2 sequences are SSHAT and FNYEAQ (reference sequence). DNA of the CDR3: TGTGCTAGCAGCCCAATCGCTCCGGGGGAGACCCAGTACTTC. Amino acids: CASSPIAPGETQYF.

This clonotype was counted between two and nine times. V gene TRBV7-9 combines with J gene TRBJ2-5, with TRBD2 identical over 7 bases. Unmatched junction bases numbered 11, after V lost 4 bases and J lost 3 bases. The CDR3 contains 16 residues. Per the germline V gene, CDR1 is SEHNR and CDR2 is FQNEAQ (reference sequence). The CDR3 loop is CASSSIGASGEETQYF. DNA of the CDR3: TGTGCCAGCAGCTCCATCGGGGCTAGCGGAGAAGAGACCCAGTACTTC.

The chain is built from TRBV2 and TRBJ1-1; 8 bases map to TRBD1. Trimming cost V 5 bases and J 7 bases; bases outside gene matches: 6. Germline V gene lookup returns CDR1 SNHLY and CDR2 FYNNEI. This CDR3 region has 13 residues. The CDR3 region is CASSRDRFGEAFF. CDR3 bases: TGTGCCAGCAGTCGGGACAGGTTTGGTGAAGCTTTCTTT.

Details on this clonotype: Just one base apart from a much larger clone, this may be a read error. The chain couples TRBV11-1 to TRBJ2-5; the D is unclear. The CDR3 consists of 15 residues. V was pared by 3 bases and J by 5 bases, with 16 bases between. CDR1 and CDR2 from the germline V gene are SGHAT and FQDESV (reference sequence). Written as DNA, the CDR3 is TGTGCCAGCAGCTTCGGGCCCTTAGGTGGGGAGACCCAGTACTTC. This sequence encodes CASSFGPLGGETQYF.

This chain's CDR3 is CATSRVGRGVKGNTGELFF. CDR3 nucleotides: TGTGCCACCAGCAGAGTAGGCAGGGGGGTAAAGGGTAACACCGGGGAGCTGTTTTTT. V gene TRBV15 combines with J gene TRBJ2-2; perhaps TRBD1 as D (7 bases). Germline CDR1 reads LNHNV; CDR2 reads YYDKDF (reference sequence). Trimming removed 1 base at V and 2 bases at J, with 20 bases between. The CDR3 extends over 19 amino acids. The entire variable domain, with the rest obtained from reference TRBV15 and TRBJ2-2, is as follows: DAMVIQNPRYQVTQFGKPVTLSCSQTLNHNVMYWYQQKSSQAPKLLFHYYDKDFNNEADTPDNFQSRRPNTSFCFLDIRSPGLGDTAMYLCATSRVGRGVKGNTGELFFGEGSRLTVL.

Only one count was recorded for this clonotype. This chain joins TRBV25-1 and TRBJ2-2, with no clear D. V gave up 8 bases and J gave up 2 bases, with 18 bases separating them. The germline V gene has CDR1 MGHDK and CDR2 SYGVNS. This CDR3 contains 16 residues. The CDR3 nucleotides read TGTGCCAGCGGTCCTAAGGGCAGGTCAAACACCGGGGAGCTGTTTTTT. Translating it yields CASGPKGRSNTGELFF.

This clonotype was observed at least ten times. The chain carries TRBV20-1 and TRBJ1-4; 7 bases map to TRBD1. The CDR3 is 14 amino acids. From germline, CDR1 is DFQATT and CDR2 SNEGSKA (reference sequence). The CDR3 sequence: CSPYSGTVGEKLFF. The CDR3 DNA follows: TGCAGCCCATACTCCGGGACAGTTGGCGAAAAACTGTTTTTT.

This clonotype was seen repeatedly, ten times or more. V usage is TRBV24-1 and J usage is TRBJ2-2, with TRBD1 as a possible D gene (6 bases). This CDR3 is 16 amino acids long. Per the germline V gene, CDR1 is KGHDR and CDR2 is SFDVKD. The V gene lost 4 bases and the J gene lost 0 bases, with 11 bases spanning the gap. The CDR3: CATSDRGRTNTGELFF. Written as DNA, the CDR3 is TGTGCCACCAGTGACAGGGGTCGAACGAACACCGGGGAGCTGTTTTTT.

The chain joins TRBV20-1 to TRBJ1-4; tentative D call: TRBD1 (6 bases). CDR1 is DFQATT and CDR2 is SNEGSKA in the germline V gene (reference sequence). Deletions cut 1 base from V and 8 bases from J, with 20 bases between. CDR3 length: 16 residues. CDR3 protein: CSARATVRGAREKLFF. The CDR3 coding sequence is TGCAGTGCTAGAGCGACCGTAAGGGGGGCGCGGGAAAAACTGTTTTTT.

This chain joins TRBV2 and TRBJ1-5; a possible D gene is TRBD1 (5 bases). Per germline, CDR1 SNHLY and CDR2 FYNNEI. CDR3 length: 11 amino acids. V dropped 11 bases and J dropped 3 bases, with 8 bases sitting between them. The CDR3 region is CAGHINQPQHF. For the CDR3, the DNA is TGTGCCGGACACATCAATCAGCCCCAGCATTTT.

This clonotype occurred a few times. This rearrangement joins TRBV6-1 to TRBJ2-7; D call uncertain. The CDR3 length is 13 residues. Germline assignment: CDR1 MNHNS and CDR2 SASEGT. Trimming cost V 7 bases and J 4 bases, with 14 bases left between them. Here the CDR3 reads CASNITPEYEQYF. CDR3 bases: TGTGCCAGCAACATAACGCCAGAATACGAGCAGTACTTC.

J is TRBJ1-1 and V is TRBV10-3; possibly TRBD1 for D (6 bases). Germline values: CDR1 ENHRY, CDR2 SYGVKD. The CDR3 runs to 14 residues. With 3 bases removed from V and 5 bases from J, the gap between germline ends came to 13 bases. CDR3 bases: TGTGCCATCAGTGAAAGGGACACAGGAACTGAAGCTTTCTTT. It encodes CAISERDTGTEAFF.

The chain recombines TRBV29-1 with TRBJ1-2, with D tentatively TRBD1 (5 bases). V was cut by 5 bases and J by 2 bases, with 15 bases left in between. CDR1 is SQVTM and CDR2 is ANQGSEA in the germline V gene. The CDR3 contains 14 residues. The DNA of the CDR3 is TGCAGCGTTATGAGGGATCCAGGGAACTATGGCTACACCTTC. It yields the protein CSVMRDPGNYGYTF. The variable domain in full, with the rest retrieved from reference TRBV29-1 and TRBJ1-2, is SAVISQKPSRDICQRGTSLTIQCQVDSQVTMMFWYRQQPGQSLTLIATANQGSEATYESGFVIDKFPISRPNLTFSTLTVSNMSPEDSSIYLCSVMRDPGNYGYTFGSGTRLTVV.

As for this clonotype: A much larger clonotype is one base distant, so this may be a read error. The conserved phenylalanine or tryptophan is not found at the CDR3 terminus, so this likely reflects a read error. This chain joins TRBV24-1 and TRBJ2-5; the D gene is possibly TRBD1 (6 bases). This CDR3 contains 13 residues. Per the germline V gene, CDR1 is KGHDR and CDR2 is SFDVKD. CDR3 loop: CAISGGSQETQYL. CDR3 sequence (DNA): TGTGCCATCAGTGGGGGCAGCCAAGAGACCCAGTACCTC.

The genes are TRBV7-2 and TRBJ1-1; TRBD1 matches 8 bases. Germline-derived CDR1 and CDR2 are SGHTA and FQGNSA. The length of the CDR3 is 12 residues. With V trimmed by 5 bases and J by 12 bases, 8 bases remained unmatched. CDR3 nucleotide sequence: TGTGCCAGCAGCCACGGGACAGGTTTAACTTTCTTT. It is translated as CASSHGTGLTFF.

This clonotype was observed a few times. The chain joins TRBV7-3 to TRBJ1-2; 7 bases map to TRBD1. The CDR3 has 14 amino acids. J lost 4 bases, V lost 5 bases, and 7 bases had no gene match. CDR1 SGHTA and CDR2 FQGTGA come from the germline V gene. The CDR3 protein is CASSPNGQAYGYTF. The CDR3 DNA reads as TGTGCCAGCAGCCCCAACGGACAGGCCTATGGCTACACCTTC.

This clonotype was seen a few times. V and J are TRBV20-1 and TRBJ2-7; D gene ambiguous. In germline, CDR1 is DFQATT, CDR2 SNEGSKA (reference sequence). V lost 2 bases and J lost 2, with 10 bases in between. The CDR3 extends over 13 amino acids. The CDR3, as DNA: TGCAGTGCTAGACGGCAGACGACCTACGAGCAGTACTTC. As protein: CSARRQTTYEQYF.

The J gene is TRBJ2-2, the V gene TRBV25-1; D not resolved. In germline, CDR1 is MGHDK, CDR2 SYGVNS. V gave up 6 bases and J gave up 6 bases, with 14 bases separating them. The length of the CDR3 is 14 residues. In nucleotides, the CDR3 is TGTGCCAGCAGCCAAGCCCATGCCGCCGGGGAGCTGTTTTTT. This sequence encodes CASSQAHAAGELFF.